This is a list of T cell receptor beta chains from one sample in a study of Ad26.COV2.S vaccination and SARS-CoV-2 variants. Sequenced by immunoSEQ multiplex PCR; TCRdb stores in-frame clones only, minus some. The profile shows 290,000 or so clones, about 90% of them singletons. Sequences were derived from peripheral blood, sampled in a trial of Ad26.COV2.S vaccine versus placebo. These receptors were taken from a person between 18 and 65 years old who received the Ad26.COV2.S COVID-19 vaccine or a placebo. The CDR3 runs from the conserved cysteine through the conserved F or W. The D gene is left open where the match is weak. Only part of the rows carry a size: once, few, many, or a class if the clone is expanded.

NA	TRBV7-8	TRBJ2-5	NA	CASSLRRGQYQETQYF	TGTGCCAGCAGCCTGCGCCGGGGGCAGTACCAAGAGACCCAGTACTTC
NA	TRBV3-1/TRBV3-2	TRBJ1-2	NA	CASSQVRTAVYGYTF	TGTGCCAGCAGCCAAGTTAGGACAGCGGTCTATGGCTACACCTTC
once	TRBV7-2	TRBJ1-6	NA	CASSPRNLGSPLHF	TGTGCCAGCAGCCCGCGGAATCTAGGTTCACCCCTCCACTTT
once	TRBV5-5	TRBJ1-1	NA	CASSLGGDTEAFF	TGTGCCAGCAGCTTGGGAGGGGACACTGAAGCTTTCTTT
NA	TRBV10-3	TRBJ2-2	NA	CAISESTGRANTGELFF	TGTGCCATCAGTGAGTCGACAGGCCGTGCGAACACCGGGGAGCTGTTTTTT
NA	TRBV5-1	TRBJ2-3	TRBD2	CASSLGLAGDTQYF	TGCGCCAGCAGCTTGGGACTAGCGGGAGATACGCAGTATTTT
NA	TRBV6-5	TRBJ1-2	NA	CASSFLLGYGYTF	TGTGCCAGCAGCTTCCTGCTTGGCTATGGCTACACCTTC
once	TRBV5-6	TRBJ2-2	NA	CASSEYAVLNTGELFF	TGTGCCAGCAGCGAGTACGCGGTCCTGAACACCGGGGAGCTGTTTTTT
NA	TRBV7-6	TRBJ2-2	NA	CASRTPTRELFF	TGTGCGAGCCGGACCCCCACCAGGGAGCTGTTTTTT
few	TRBV10-2	TRBJ1-6	NA	CASTSYNSPLHF	TGCGCCAGCACCTCCTATAATTCACCCCTCCACTTT
NA	TRBV7-9	TRBJ2-7	TRBD1	CASSLDRGGNEQYF	TGTGCCAGCAGCTTGGACAGGGGTGGGAACGAGCAGTACTTC
once	TRBV4-1	TRBJ2-3	NA	CASSQAPSGTDTQYF	TGCGCCAGCAGCCAAGCCCCCTCGGGCACAGATACGCAGTATTTT
NA	TRBV7-2	TRBJ1-2	TRBD1	CASSLVPGQGDYGYTF	TGTGCCAGCAGCTTAGTCCCCGGACAGGGAGACTATGGCTACACCTTC
NA	TRBV2	TRBJ1-2	NA	CASSEQGANYGYTF	TGTGCCAGCAGTGAACAGGGAGCTAACTATGGCTACACCTTC
NA	TRBV30	TRBJ1-3	NA	CAWSRAASGNTIYF	TGTGCCTGGAGTAGGGCAGCCTCTGGAAACACCATATATTTT
NA	TRBV20-1	TRBJ1-2	NA	CSTDRLNGYTF	TGCAGTACAGATCGGCTAAATGGCTACACCTTC
NA	TRBV21-1	TRBJ2-7	NA	CASSNRFQVSGRLVPYEQYF	TGTGCCAGCAGCAATAGGTTCCAGGTCTCCGGACGGCTGGTGCCCTACGAGCAGTACTTC
NA	TRBV19	TRBJ2-7	TRBD2	CASSSGGLYEQYF	TGTGCCAGTAGTTCGGGAGGCCTCTACGAGCAGTACTTC
NA	TRBV30	TRBJ2-2	NA	CAWSPGKTGELFF	TGTGCCTGGAGTCCCGGGAAAACCGGGGAGCTGTTTTTT
NA	TRBV10-2	TRBJ2-3	TRBD2	CASSETSGRVTDTQYF	TGCGCCAGCAGTGAAACTAGCGGGAGGGTGACAGATACGCAGTATTTT
NA	TRBV1	TRBJ1-1	NA	CTSSQEVSMNTEAFF	TGCACCAGCAGCCAAGAGGTCAGCATGAACACTGAAGCTTTCTTT
NA	TRBV6-6	TRBJ2-3	NA	CASRNPIVGAADTQYF	TGTGCCAGCAGGAACCCCATCGTGGGGGCCGCAGATACGCAGTATTTT
NA	TRBV7-2	TRBJ2-2	TRBD1	CASSLAGTGNTGELFF	TGTGCCAGCAGTCTCGCCGGGACAGGGAACACCGGGGAGCTGTTTTTT
NA	TRBV6-2/TRBV6-3	TRBJ1-5	TRBD1	CASSRDRVNQPQHF	TGTGCCAGCAGCCGAGACAGGGTCAATCAGCCCCAGCATTTT
NA	TRBV15	TRBJ1-2	TRBD1	CATSGDRGPHGYTF	TGTGCCACCAGCGGGGACAGGGGACCCCATGGCTACACCTTC
NA	TRBV19	TRBJ2-7	TRBD1	CARRTKQDRGPGEQYF	TGTGCCAGAAGGACCAAACAGGACAGGGGACCCGGCGAGCAGTACTTC
NA	TRBV6-5	TRBJ2-1	NA	CASSPDWSSYNEQFF	TGTGCCAGCAGTCCGGACTGGAGCTCCTACAATGAGCAGTTCTTC
NA	TRBV19	TRBJ2-2	NA	CASSIEAGEAGELFF	TGTGCCAGTAGTATTGAGGCAGGGGAGGCCGGGGAGCTGTTTTTT
NA	TRBV9	TRBJ2-3	NA	CASSVFAGSTDTQYF	TGTGCCAGCAGCGTTTTCGCGGGAAGCACAGATACGCAGTATTTT
NA	TRBV19	TRBJ2-3	TRBD1	CASSIRQGTTDTQYF	TGTGCCAGTAGTATCCGACAGGGTACCACAGATACGCAGTATTTT
few	TRBV5-1	TRBJ1-2	NA	CASSLGQDGYTF	TGCGCCAGCAGCTTGGGACAGGATGGCTACACCTTC
NA	TRBV3-1/TRBV3-2	TRBJ2-7	NA	CASSPGQGYEQYF	TGTGCCAGCAGCCCGGGACAAGGCTACGAGCAGTACTTC
NA	TRBV2	TRBJ2-7	TRBD1	CASSRQGRGYEQYF	TGTGCCAGCAGTAGACAGGGCAGAGGCTACGAGCAGTACTTC
NA	TRBV7-2	TRBJ2-1	NA	CASSLGSGYSEQFF	TGTGCCAGCAGCTTAGGTTCGGGCTATAGTGAGCAGTTCTTC
NA	TRBV5-1	TRBJ2-7	TRBD2	CASSLKGGRPNEQYF	TGCGCCAGCAGCTTGAAGGGCGGGAGACCGAACGAGCAGTACTTC
NA	TRBV12-3/TRBV12-4	TRBJ1-6	NA	CASSNGSPPLHF	TGTGCCAGCAGCAACGGTAGTCCACCCCTCCACTTT
NA	TRBV29-1	TRBJ2-3	TRBD1	CSVARQGGATDTQYF	TGCAGCGTTGCACGACAGGGTGGGGCCACAGATACGCAGTATTTT
NA	TRBV15	TRBJ1-5	NA	CATSLVTLYSNQPQHF	TGTGCCACCAGCCTTGTTACCCTTTATAGCAATCAGCCCCAGCATTTT
NA	TRBV2	TRBJ1-6	NA	CASSEEGPYNSPLHF	TGTGCCAGCAGTGAGGAGGGCCCCTATAATTCACCCCTCCACTTT
NA	TRBV3-1/TRBV3-2	TRBJ2-2	TRBD2	CASRKTLAGGRGNGELFF	TGTGCCAGCAGGAAAACTCTAGCGGGAGGAAGAGGGAACGGGGAGCTGTTTTTT
NA	TRBV7-3	TRBJ2-7	TRBD1	CASSARGPSYEQYF	TGTGCCAGCAGCGCCAGGGGGCCCTCCTACGAGCAGTACTTC
few	TRBV1	TRBJ1-6	NA	CTSSQEIGGEQGLIEHSPLHF	TGCACCAGCAGCCAAGAAATTGGGGGAGAACAGGGGCTAATTGAACATTCACCCCTCCACTTT
NA	TRBV6-1	TRBJ1-2	TRBD1	CASSERTGDGYTF	TGTGCCAGCAGTGAACGGACAGGGGATGGCTACACCTTC
NA	TRBV4-1	TRBJ1-6	TRBD1	CASSQAPGQGYPLHF	TGCGCCAGCAGCCAAGCCCCGGGACAGGGGTATCCCCTCCACTTT
NA	TRBV7-2	TRBJ2-1	NA	CASSLGGGPKNEQFF	TGTGCCAGCAGCTTAGGGGGGGGGCCTAAAAATGAGCAGTTCTTC
NA	TRBV9	TRBJ1-1	NA	CASSESTGFLTEAFF	TGTGCCAGCAGCGAGAGTACAGGGTTTCTCACTGAAGCTTTCTTT
NA	TRBV7-9	TRBJ2-7	NA	CASSLSGYTYEQYF	TGTGCCAGCAGCTTAAGCGGTTACACCTACGAGCAGTACTTC
NA	TRBV29-1	TRBJ2-7	TRBD2	CSVVATNSGSINEQYF	TGCAGCGTTGTAGCTACCAATAGCGGGAGTATTAACGAGCAGTACTTC
NA	TRBV25-1	TRBJ1-6	TRBD1	CASSGRTGTNSPLHF	TGTGCCAGCAGTGGGCGGACAGGGACGAATTCACCCCTCCACTTT
NA	TRBV6-2/TRBV6-3	TRBJ1-5	NA	CASSYSSQYDQPQHF	TGTGCCAGCAGTTACTCGAGTCAGTATGATCAGCCCCAGCATTTT
NA	TRBV11-2	TRBJ1-2	TRBD1	CASSTDRANYGYTF	TGTGCCAGCAGCACGGACAGGGCTAACTATGGCTACACCTTC
NA	TRBV5-1	TRBJ1-1	TRBD1	CASSLPVDRGPKVTEAFF	TGCGCCAGCAGCTTGCCCGTGGACAGGGGGCCGAAGGTCACTGAAGCTTTCTTT
NA	TRBV6-5	TRBJ2-1	TRBD2	CASTPSGENEQFF	TGTGCCAGCACCCCAAGCGGGGAAAATGAGCAGTTCTTC
NA	TRBV5-1	TRBJ1-2	TRBD1	CASSFRDRGYGYTF	TGCGCCAGCAGCTTCCGGGACAGGGGCTATGGCTACACCTTC
NA	TRBV5-1	TRBJ1-5	NA	CASSPDSPNQPQHF	TGCGCCAGCAGCCCGGACTCCCCTAATCAGCCCCAGCATTTT